This passage covers 30 T cell receptor beta chains from one sample sequenced in a study of T cells in Graves' hyperthyroidism and ophthalmopathy. The investigators amplified TCR beta CDR3 regions from RNA transcripts. First-round RT-PCR with HTBI primers amplified the TCR CDR3 region. TCRdb analysed the multiplex PCR reads with MiXCR anew, one entry per CDR3 protein. The table includes nearly 750,000 distinct CDR3 sequences, approximately 36% detected once. Sequencing was done on a sample of blood. The receptors were sampled from a woman between 35 and 50 years old with Graves' hyperthyroidism.

The table lists this clonotype with a few counts. The rearrangement uses TRBV20-1 and TRBJ2-2, with D perhaps assigned TRBD1 or TRBD2 (5 bases each). V shed 3 bases and J shed 5 bases, with 16 bases lying between them. The V gene's germline CDR1 is DFQATT and CDR2 SNEGSKA (reference sequence). This CDR3 contains 15 residues. Here the CDR3 DNA reads TGCAGTGCTAGCGAAGCGGCCCAGGGAACCGGGGAGCTGTTTTTT. It yields the protein CSASEAAQGTGELFF.

Comment on this clonotype: A much larger clone differs by one base, so this may be a read error. The chain links TRBV7-8 to TRBJ2-7; D is unresolved. The CDR3 contains 13 residues. Germline values: CDR1 SGHVS, CDR2 FQNEAQ. CDR3 in DNA: TGTGCCAGCAGGGGCTTGTGGGCTCGCGAGCGGTACTTC. Protein: CASRGLWARERYF.

This clonotype was seen ten or more times. The rearrangement links TRBV10-3 to TRBJ1-5, with unresolved D. The CDR3 has 13 residues. Germline V gene lookup returns CDR1 ENHRY and CDR2 SYGVKD. With 10 bases removed from V and 5 bases from J, the gap between germline ends came to 15 bases. The chain's CDR3 is CATDKEGDQPQHF. CDR3 DNA: TGTGCCACTGACAAGGAGGGCGATCAGCCCCAGCATTTT.

Ten or more counts support this clonotype. J is TRBJ1-1 and V is TRBV7-2; a possible D gene is TRBD1 (5 bases). The CDR3 has 13 amino acids. From germline, CDR1 is SGHTA and CDR2 FQGNSA. The ends were cut back, 5 bases at V and 11 bases at J, with 18 bases in the middle. The CDR3 here is CASSTRSGGGAFF. In nucleotides, the CDR3 is TGTGCCAGCAGCACGAGATCGGGGGGGGGGGCTTTCTTT.

In this sample, this clonotype turned up many times. This sequence joins TRBV29-1 and TRBJ1-1; D unresolved. The germline V gene has CDR1 SQVTM and CDR2 ANQGSEA. V was trimmed by 4 bases and J by 7 bases, leaving 1 base between them. The CDR3 length is 8 residues. CDR3 coding DNA: TGCAGCGTTGGTGAAGCTTTCTTT. It translates to CSVGEAFF.

This clonotype was detected ten times or more. The chain has TRBV19 and TRBJ2-7; perhaps TRBD2 as D (5 bases). Trimming took off 3 bases at V and 6 bases at J, with 12 bases between the two ends. The CDR3 length is 13 residues. Per the germline V gene, CDR1 is LNHDA and CDR2 is SQIVND (reference sequence). The CDR3 loop is CASSMMGASEQYF. CDR3 bases: TGTGCCAGTAGTATGATGGGAGCAAGCGAGCAGTACTTC.

This clonotype was seen repeatedly, ten times or more. This chain connects TRBV29-1 to TRBJ1-1, with a tentative D call TRBD1 (5 bases). The CDR3 is made up of 12 amino acids. Trimming cost V 7 bases and J 10 bases, with 19 bases left between them. Germline V gene data show CDR1 as SQVTM and CDR2 as ANQGSEA. The CDR3 DNA is TGCAGCGCGCGGGGCCAAACACGCGCAGCTTTCTTT. This sequence encodes CSARGQTRAAFF.

This sequence joins TRBV10-3 and TRBJ2-6; 8 bases match TRBD2. J lost 18 bases, V lost 10 bases, and 11 bases had no gene match. Germline CDR1 is ENHRY and CDR2 is SYGVKD. CDR3 length: 11 amino acids. The CDR3 reads CATRRGEGETF. The DNA for the CDR3 is TGTGCCACGCGGCGGGGGGAAGGAGAGACTTTC.

This clonotype was seen more than once but under ten times. The rearrangement joins TRBV7-9 to TRBJ1-2; D possibly corresponds to TRBD1 (5 bases). Per germline, CDR1 SEHNR and CDR2 FQNEAQ (reference sequence). The length of the CDR3 is 12 residues. V gave up 5 bases and J gave up 10 bases, with 14 bases separating them. The CDR3 spells CASSPGDRAYTF. CDR3 DNA sequence: TGTGCCAGCAGCCCGGGGGATCGAGCCTACACCTTC.

The gene calls are TRBV6-2 or TRBV6-3 and TRBJ1-2; 9 nucleotides agree with TRBD1. After removal of 6 bases from V and 4 bases from J, the junction contained 12 bases not matched to a gene. CDR3 length equals 16 residues. CDR1 and CDR2 from the germline V gene are MNHEY and SVGEGT. CDR3 bases: TGTGCCAGCAGCGACGGACAGGGGTCGGCTTTCTATGGCTACACCTTC. As protein: CASSDGQGSAFYGYTF.

About this clonotype itself: Being one base from a much bigger clone, this may be a read error. V is TRBV7-2 and J is TRBJ2-5; D remains ambiguous. The length of the CDR3 is 16 residues. Germline values: CDR1 SGHTA, CDR2 FQGNSA. V lost 4 bases and J 1 base, leaving 16 bases between the germline ends. The CDR3 DNA reads as TGTGCCAGCAGCTCAGTGGCAGGAAATTCCCAAGAGACCCAGTACTTC. Its protein product is CASSSVAGNSQETQYF.

The chain employs TRBV7-9 and TRBJ1-2, with 11 bases fitting TRBD1. Germline trimming cut 5 bases from V and 3 bases from J; bases unmatched to any gene: 14. The CDR3 consists of 18 residues. Per germline, CDR1 SEHNR and CDR2 FQNEAQ (reference sequence). In nucleotides, the CDR3 is TGTGCCAGCAGCCTCCTTGCCTACCGGACAGGGGGCTACTATGGCTACACCTTC. Its translation is CASSLLAYRTGGYYGYTF.

The rearrangement uses TRBV6-5 and TRBJ2-5; TRBD2 might be the D (5 bases). The CDR3 runs to 15 residues. Trimming took off 2 bases at V and 5 bases at J, with 15 bases between the two ends. Germline V lookup: CDR1 MNHEY, CDR2 SVGAGI. CDR3 loop: CASSYEGRVGETQYF. CDR3 sequence (DNA): TGTGCCAGCAGTTACGAGGGAAGGGTGGGGGAGACCCAGTACTTC.

The CDR3 DNA sequence: TGTGCCAGCAGTGCTAGACCTTCTCGACAGACCGATAATTCACCCCTCCACTTT. It encodes CASSARPSRQTDNSPLHF. The chain combines TRBV25-1 with TRBJ1-6; maybe TRBD1 (5 bases). Looked up from germline, CDR1 is MGHDK and CDR2 is SYGVNS. The CDR3 sequence is 18 residues long. V lost 4 bases, J lost 5 bases, and 21 bases lay in between.

The J gene is TRBJ1-5, the V gene TRBV20-1, with D tentatively TRBD1 (5 bases). CDR3 size: 13 residues. With 3 bases removed from V and 4 bases from J, the gap between germline ends came to 10 bases. In germline, CDR1 is DFQATT, CDR2 SNEGSKA (reference sequence). The CDR3 is CSARDTFNQPQHF. The CDR3 DNA reads TGCAGTGCTAGGGACACCTTTAATCAGCCCCAGCATTTT.

In the case of this clonotype: At one end the junction does not follow the germline gene, possibly because of a read error. The rearrangement links TRBV7-2 to TRBJ2-5; D gene ambiguous. The length of the CDR3 is 12 residues. CDR1 and CDR2 (germline): SGHTA, FQGNSA. Written as DNA, the CDR3 is TGTGCCAGCGGCCGGTACCAAGAGGCCCAGTACTTC. Translating it yields CASGRYQEAQYF.

The rearrangement links TRBV6-2 or TRBV6-3 to TRBJ1-5; D is perhaps TRBD1 (5 bases). Per germline, CDR1 MNHEY and CDR2 SVGEGT. The CDR3 is 16 residues long. Trimming shortened V by 4 bases and J by 4 bases, and 17 bases separated the two germline ends. CDR3 sequence (DNA): TGTGCCAGCAGTTTCTGGGCAGGGAAAGAGAATCAGCCCCAGCATTTT. Translating gives CASSFWAGKENQPQHF.

This clonotype was counted between two and nine times. This chain connects TRBV9 to TRBJ1-2; D remains ambiguous. Looked up from germline, CDR1 is SGDLS and CDR2 is YYNGEE. The germline V and J ends were trimmed by 5 bases and 4 bases, with 21 bases remaining between them. This CDR3 spans 16 amino acids. The CDR3 is CASSPAGRANFYGYTF. In nucleotides, the CDR3 is TGTGCCAGCAGTCCGGCCGGCCGAGCGAATTTCTATGGCTACACCTTC.

The chain has TRBV20-1 and TRBJ2-7, with D perhaps matching TRBD2 (6 bases). Trimming took off 7 bases at V and 5 bases at J, with 24 bases between the two ends. The CDR3 spans 15 residues. Looked up from germline, CDR1 is DFQATT and CDR2 is SNEGSKA (reference sequence). CDR3 sequence reads: CSVTGEVVGTHEQYF. The CDR3 nucleotides are TGCAGTGTAACTGGGGAGGTCGTGGGGACCCACGAGCAGTACTTC.

The table lists this clonotype with a count of one. This may be a read error: a much more frequent sequence differs by one nucleotide. This chain links TRBV20-1 with TRBJ1-1, with D unresolved. Germline CDR1 and CDR2: DFQATT and SNEGSKA (reference sequence). V lost 1 base to trimming and J lost 5 bases, with 5 bases between them. The CDR3 runs 11 residues. The CDR3: CSARATTEAFF. The DNA of the CDR3 is TGCAGTGCTAGAGCGACAACTGAAGCTTTCTTT.

V usage is TRBV2 and J usage is TRBJ1-2; 12 nucleotides match TRBD1. Trimming took 6 bases from V and 4 from J; bases not matched to a gene: 6. This CDR3 is 15 amino acids long. CDR1 SNHLY and CDR2 FYNNEI come from the germline V gene. The CDR3 sequence: CASRRDRGRFYGYTF. The CDR3 DNA is TGTGCCAGCAGGCGGGACAGGGGGCGTTTCTATGGCTACACCTTC.

J is TRBJ1-6 and V is TRBV4-3, with D possibly TRBD1 on 6 matching bases. Germline loops: CDR1 LGHNA, CDR2 YSLEER. V was pared by 1 base and J by 10 bases, with 14 bases between. CDR3 length equals 15 residues. CDR3 bases: TGCGCCAGCAGCCAAGCGCAGGGGTGGGAATCACCCCTCCACTTT. Its protein product is CASSQAQGWESPLHF.

The gene calls are TRBV7-9 and TRBJ1-1; TRBD1 is a possible D gene (6 bases). Between the trimmed V and J ends, which lost 2 bases and 1 base, there was a span of 11 bases. Germline lookup yields CDR1 SEHNR and CDR2 FQNEAQ (reference sequence). CDR3 length equals 15 residues. The CDR3 nucleotides are TGTGCCAGCAGCTTATGGGGAGGGGGGAACACTGAAGCTTTCTTT. It is translated as CASSLWGGGNTEAFF.

This clonotype was detected only a few times. The chain employs TRBV6-5 and TRBJ2-7; 7 bases are shared with TRBD1. The CDR3 length is 14 residues. Losses at the gene ends were 3 bases for V and 7 bases for J; bases not matched to a gene: 9. The germline CDR1 and CDR2 sequences are MNHEY and SVGAGI. Here the CDR3 DNA reads TGTGCCAGCAGTTATTTCCAGGGGGTGGATGAGCAGTACTTC. This codes for CASSYFQGVDEQYF.

This clonotype was seen many times. V and J are TRBV7-8 and TRBJ2-5; TRBD2 matches 14 bases. The germline CDR1 and CDR2 sequences are SGHVS and FQNEAQ. The CDR3 contains 15 residues. After removal of 5 bases from V and 6 bases from J, the junction contained 5 bases not matched to a gene. The CDR3 coding sequence is TGTGCCAGCAGCCCGGGACTAGCGGGGGATAAGACCCAGTACTTC. Protein: CASSPGLAGDKTQYF.

This clonotype was observed a few times. The germline gene is not matched at one end of the junction; a read error may be the cause. The CDR3 DNA follows: TGTGCCAGTAGTCCACCGGGGACCGGGGGGCTGTTTTTT. Its translation: CASSPPGTGGLFF. The J gene is TRBJ2-2, the V gene TRBV19, with a tentative D call TRBD2 (6 bases). The CDR3 runs 13 residues. CDR1 LNHDA and CDR2 SQIVND come from the germline V gene (reference sequence).

This clonotype turned up a few times. The V call is TRBV5-1, the J call TRBJ2-7; D might be TRBD2 (7 bases). The CDR3 sequence is 15 residues long. V lost 4 bases and J lost 7, with 21 bases in between. Germline V gene lookup returns CDR1 SGHRS and CDR2 YFSETQ. The CDR3 coding sequence is TGCGCCAGCAGCATGAGGGGGGGGGAACGAATGGAGCAGTACTTC. Its protein is CASSMRGGERMEQYF.

This clonotype was observed many times. V gene TRBV20-1 combines with J gene TRBJ2-5; 9 positions agree with TRBD2. The germline CDR1 and CDR2 sequences are DFQATT and SNEGSKA (reference sequence). This CDR3 has 12 residues. The V and J ends lost 7 bases and 5 bases, in that order; junction bases with no gene match: 5. The CDR3 loop reads CSVAGVMETQYF. The CDR3 DNA follows: TGCAGTGTAGCGGGAGTTATGGAGACCCAGTACTTC.

This clonotype was seen only a few times. The V and J genes are TRBV11-2 and TRBJ2-2; 11 bases line up with TRBD2. The V gene end was trimmed by 10 bases and the J gene end by 0 bases; junction bases not matched to a gene: 13. This CDR3 is 18 amino acids long. Germline values: CDR1 SGHAT, CDR2 FQNNGV. This CDR3 reads CATRRGGTSGTNTGELFF. DNA of the CDR3: TGTGCCACACGGCGAGGGGGGACTAGCGGTACGAACACCGGGGAGCTGTTTTTT.

This clonotype came up many times. The DNA of the CDR3 is TGTGCCAGCAGTGAACAGGACAGGGTCACTGGAAACACCATATATTTT. Protein: CASSEQDRVTGNTIYF. This chain joins TRBV25-1 and TRBJ1-3, with TRBD1 identical over 8 bases. V lost 2 bases to trimming and J lost 2 bases; unmatched junction nucleotides: 5. The germline V gene has CDR1 MGHDK and CDR2 SYGVNS. The CDR3 length is 16 residues.